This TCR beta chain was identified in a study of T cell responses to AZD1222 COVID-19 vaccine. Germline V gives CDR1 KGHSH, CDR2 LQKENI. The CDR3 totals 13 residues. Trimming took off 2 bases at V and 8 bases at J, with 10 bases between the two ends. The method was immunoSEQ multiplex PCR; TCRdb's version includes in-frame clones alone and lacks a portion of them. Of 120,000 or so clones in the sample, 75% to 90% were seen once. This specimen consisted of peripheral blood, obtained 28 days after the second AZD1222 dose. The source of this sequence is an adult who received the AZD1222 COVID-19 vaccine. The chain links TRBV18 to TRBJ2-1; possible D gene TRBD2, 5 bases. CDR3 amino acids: CASSPETGYEQFF. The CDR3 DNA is TGTGCCAGCTCACCAGAGACGGGGTATGAGCAGTTCTTC.